This T cell receptor beta chain was observed in a study of CD8+ T cells in alopecia areata. This clone appeared a few times. Extracted RNA was reverse transcribed into cDNA, the sequencing template. Generated by immunoSEQ multiplex PCR, the TCRdb table keeps only in-frame clones and is missing some. The table includes hundreds of thousands of clones, around three fifths detected once. Trimming took 5 bases from V and 3 from J, leaving 13 bases between them. Germline V gene lookup returns CDR1 LNHDA and CDR2 SQIVND (reference sequence). The CDR3 spans 14 residues. The gene calls are TRBV19 and TRBJ1-1; D unresolved. This receptor was identified in a human donor with alopecia areata. The sequencing here drew on CD4+ T cells sorted from blood, taken at week 0. CDR3 coding DNA: TGTGCCAGTAGTGTCTCCGGAAGGGACACTGAAGCTTTCTTT. Translated, it gives CASSVSGRDTEAFF.